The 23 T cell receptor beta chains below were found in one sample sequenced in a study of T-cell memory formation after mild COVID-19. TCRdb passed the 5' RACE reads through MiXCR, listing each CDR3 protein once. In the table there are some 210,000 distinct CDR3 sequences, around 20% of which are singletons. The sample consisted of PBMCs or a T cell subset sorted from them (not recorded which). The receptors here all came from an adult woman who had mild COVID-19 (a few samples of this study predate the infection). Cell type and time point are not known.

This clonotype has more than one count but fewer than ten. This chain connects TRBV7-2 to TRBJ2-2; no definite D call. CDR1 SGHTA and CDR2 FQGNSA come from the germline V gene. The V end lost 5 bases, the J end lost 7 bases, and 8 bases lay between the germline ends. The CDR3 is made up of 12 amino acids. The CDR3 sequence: CASSQELGELFF. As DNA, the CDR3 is TGTGCCAGCAGCCAAGAGCTCGGGGAGCTGTTTTTT.

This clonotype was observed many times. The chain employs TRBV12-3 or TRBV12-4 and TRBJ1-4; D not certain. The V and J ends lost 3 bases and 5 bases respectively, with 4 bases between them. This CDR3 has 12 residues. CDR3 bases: TGTGCCAGCAGTTTTGGGAATGAAAAACTGTTTTTT. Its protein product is CASSFGNEKLFF.

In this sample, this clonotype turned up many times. The CDR3 DNA sequence: TGTGCCAGCAGCTGGACTAGCGGGGTATTCAATGAGCAGTTCTTC. Residues: CASSWTSGVFNEQFF. V gene TRBV7-9 combines with J gene TRBJ2-1; 12 nucleotides agree with TRBD2. This CDR3 has 15 residues. The V segment lost 4 bases and the J segment 6 bases; nucleotides outside the gene matches: 4. Germline V gives CDR1 SEHNR, CDR2 FQNEAQ (reference sequence).

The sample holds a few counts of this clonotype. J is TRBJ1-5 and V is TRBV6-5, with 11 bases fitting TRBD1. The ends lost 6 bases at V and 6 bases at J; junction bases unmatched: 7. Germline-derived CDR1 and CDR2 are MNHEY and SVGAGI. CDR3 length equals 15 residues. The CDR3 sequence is CASSSDRGRGQPQHF. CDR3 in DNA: TGTGCCAGCAGCTCGGACAGGGGGCGAGGTCAGCCCCAGCATTTT.

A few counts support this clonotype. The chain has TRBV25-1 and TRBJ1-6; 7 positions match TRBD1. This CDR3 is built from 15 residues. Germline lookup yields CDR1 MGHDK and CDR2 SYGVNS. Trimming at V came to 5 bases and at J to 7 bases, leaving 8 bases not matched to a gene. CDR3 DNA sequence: TGTGCCAGCAGTCCATCACAGGGGCGAAATTCACCCCTCCACTTT. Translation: CASSPSQGRNSPLHF.

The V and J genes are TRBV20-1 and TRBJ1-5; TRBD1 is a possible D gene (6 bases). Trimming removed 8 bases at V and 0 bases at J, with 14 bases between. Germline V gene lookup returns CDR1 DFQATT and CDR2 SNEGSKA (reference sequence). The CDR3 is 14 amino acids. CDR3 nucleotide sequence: TGCAGTACGAGTCGGGGGGCTAGCAATCAGCCCCAGCATTTT. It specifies CSTSRGASNQPQHF.

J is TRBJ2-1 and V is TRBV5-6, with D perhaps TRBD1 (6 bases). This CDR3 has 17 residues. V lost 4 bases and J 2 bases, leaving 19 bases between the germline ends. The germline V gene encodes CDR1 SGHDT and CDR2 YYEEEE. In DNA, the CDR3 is TGTGCCAGCAGCAGCCTCTATGGGGGCAAAGCCTACAATGAGCAGTTCTTC. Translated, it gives CASSSLYGGKAYNEQFF. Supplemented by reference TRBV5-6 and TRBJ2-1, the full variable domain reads DAGVTQSPTHLIKTRGQQVTLRCSPKSGHDTVSWYQQALGQGPQFIFQYYEEEERQRGNFPDRFSGHQFPNYSSELNVNALLLGDSALYLCASSSLYGGKAYNEQFFGPGTRLTVL.

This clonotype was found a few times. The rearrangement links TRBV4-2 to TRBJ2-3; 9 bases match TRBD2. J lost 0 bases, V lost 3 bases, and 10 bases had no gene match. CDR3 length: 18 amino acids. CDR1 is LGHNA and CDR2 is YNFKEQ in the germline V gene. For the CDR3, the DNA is TGTGCCAGCAGCCATCCCGGCGGGCTAGCGGGGAGCACAGATACGCAGTATTTT. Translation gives CASSHPGGLAGSTDTQYF.

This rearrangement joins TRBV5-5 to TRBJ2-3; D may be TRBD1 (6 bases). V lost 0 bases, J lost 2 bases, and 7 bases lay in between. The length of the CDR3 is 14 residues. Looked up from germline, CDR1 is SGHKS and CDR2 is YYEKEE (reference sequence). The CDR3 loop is CASSLGTDTDTQYF. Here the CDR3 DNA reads TGTGCCAGCAGCTTGGGGACAGACACAGATACGCAGTATTTT. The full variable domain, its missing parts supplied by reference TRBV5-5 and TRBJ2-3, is DAGVTQSPTHLIKTRGQQVTLRCSPISGHKSVSWYQQVLGQGPQFIFQYYEKEERGRGNFPDRFSARQFPNYSSELNVNALLLGDSALYLCASSLGTDTDTQYFGPGTRLTVL.

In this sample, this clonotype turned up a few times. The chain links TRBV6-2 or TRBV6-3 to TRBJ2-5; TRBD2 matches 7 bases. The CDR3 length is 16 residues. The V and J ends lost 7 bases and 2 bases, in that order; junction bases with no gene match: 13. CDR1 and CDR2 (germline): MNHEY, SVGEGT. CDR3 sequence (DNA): TGTGCCAGCATGAGGATCCGGCTAGCGGATCAAGAGACCCAGTACTTC. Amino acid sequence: CASMRIRLADQETQYF.

The CDR3 nucleotides are TGTGCCAGCAGCTACCCGTCGACAGGGGGCAAGGTTGTTTACGAGCAGTACTTC. This sequence encodes CASSYPSTGGKVVYEQYF. J is TRBJ2-7 and V is TRBV6-6; 10 nucleotides align to TRBD1. Germline V gives CDR1 MNHNY, CDR2 SVGAGI (reference sequence). V shed 6 bases, J shed 4 bases, and the junction held 18 bases outside the gene matches. The CDR3 has 18 amino acids.

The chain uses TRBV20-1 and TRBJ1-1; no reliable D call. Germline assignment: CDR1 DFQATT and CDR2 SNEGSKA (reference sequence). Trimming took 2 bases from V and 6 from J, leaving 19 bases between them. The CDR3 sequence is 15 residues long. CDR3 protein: CSARPWAGSSAEAFF. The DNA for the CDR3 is TGCAGTGCTAGACCATGGGCGGGGTCCTCCGCTGAAGCTTTCTTT.

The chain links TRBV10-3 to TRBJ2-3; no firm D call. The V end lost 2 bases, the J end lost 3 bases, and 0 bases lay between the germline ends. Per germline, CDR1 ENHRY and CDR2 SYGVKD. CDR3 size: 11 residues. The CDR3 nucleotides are TGTGCCATCAGTGAGACAGATACGCAGTATTTT. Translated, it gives CAISETDTQYF.

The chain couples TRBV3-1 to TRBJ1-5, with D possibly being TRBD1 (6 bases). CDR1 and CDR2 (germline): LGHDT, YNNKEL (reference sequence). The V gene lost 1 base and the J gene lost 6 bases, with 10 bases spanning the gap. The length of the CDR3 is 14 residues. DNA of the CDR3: TGTGCCAGCAGCCAAGCAGGGGTTAGTCAGCCCCAGCATTTT. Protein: CASSQAGVSQPQHF.

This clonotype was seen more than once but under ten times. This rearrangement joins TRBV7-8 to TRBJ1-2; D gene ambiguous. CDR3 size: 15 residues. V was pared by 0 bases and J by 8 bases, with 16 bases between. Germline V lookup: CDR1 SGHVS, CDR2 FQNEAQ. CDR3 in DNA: TGTGCCAGCAGCTTAGCGAGGACCACGGCCGGGGGCTACACCTTC. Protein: CASSLARTTAGGYTF.

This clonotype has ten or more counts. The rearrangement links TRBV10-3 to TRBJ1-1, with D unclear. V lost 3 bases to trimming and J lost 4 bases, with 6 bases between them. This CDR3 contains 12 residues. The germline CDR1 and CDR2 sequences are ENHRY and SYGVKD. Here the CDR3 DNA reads TGTGCCATCAGTGAAATCGGCACTGAAGCTTTCTTT. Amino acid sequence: CAISEIGTEAFF.

CDR3 nucleotide sequence: TGTGCCAGCAGCCAAGGGTTTGGGATTTTGGAAAAACTGTTTTTT. The encoded protein is CASSQGFGILEKLFF. This chain links TRBV14 with TRBJ1-4; no reliable D call. Deletions cut 1 base from V and 8 bases from J, with 14 bases between. This CDR3 region has 15 residues. CDR1 is SGHDN and CDR2 is FVKESK in the germline V gene.

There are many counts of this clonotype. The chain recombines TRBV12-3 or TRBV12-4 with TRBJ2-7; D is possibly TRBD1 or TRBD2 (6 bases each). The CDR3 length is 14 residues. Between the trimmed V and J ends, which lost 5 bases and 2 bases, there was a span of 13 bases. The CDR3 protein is CASSPGGRTYEQYF. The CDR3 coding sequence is TGTGCCAGCAGTCCCGGGGGCCGTACCTACGAGCAGTACTTC.

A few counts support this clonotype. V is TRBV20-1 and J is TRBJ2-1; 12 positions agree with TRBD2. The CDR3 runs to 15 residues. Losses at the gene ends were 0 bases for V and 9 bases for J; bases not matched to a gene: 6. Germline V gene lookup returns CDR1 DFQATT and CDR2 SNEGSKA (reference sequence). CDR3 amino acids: CSARDPTSGRIEQFF. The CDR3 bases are TGCAGTGCTAGAGACCCGACTAGCGGGAGAATTGAGCAGTTCTTC.

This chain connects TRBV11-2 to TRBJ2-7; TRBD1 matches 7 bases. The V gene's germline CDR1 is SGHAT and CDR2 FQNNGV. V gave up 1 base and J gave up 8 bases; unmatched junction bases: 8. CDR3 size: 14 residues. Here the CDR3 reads CASSLGLQGIQQYF. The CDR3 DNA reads TGTGCCAGCAGCTTAGGCTTACAGGGGATACAGCAGTACTTC.

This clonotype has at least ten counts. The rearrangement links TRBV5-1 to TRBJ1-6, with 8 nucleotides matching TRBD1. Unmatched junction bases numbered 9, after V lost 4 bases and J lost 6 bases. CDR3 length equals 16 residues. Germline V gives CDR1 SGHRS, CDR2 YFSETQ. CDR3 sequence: CASSRDRSRSNSPLHF. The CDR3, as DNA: TGCGCCAGCAGCCGGGACAGGTCAAGAAGTAATTCACCCCTCCACTTT.

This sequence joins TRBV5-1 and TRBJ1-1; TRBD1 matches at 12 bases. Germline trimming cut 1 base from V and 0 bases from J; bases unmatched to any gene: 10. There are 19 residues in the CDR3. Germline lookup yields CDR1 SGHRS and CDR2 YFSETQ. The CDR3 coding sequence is TGCGCCAGCAGCTTGACTGCCGGGACAGGGGGCTCGGTGAACACTGAAGCTTTCTTT. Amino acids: CASSLTAGTGGSVNTEAFF.

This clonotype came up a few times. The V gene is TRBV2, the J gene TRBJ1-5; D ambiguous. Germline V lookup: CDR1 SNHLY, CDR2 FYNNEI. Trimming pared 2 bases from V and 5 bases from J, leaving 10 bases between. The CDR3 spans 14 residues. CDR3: CASSEQATYQPQHF. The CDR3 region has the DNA TGTGCCAGCAGTGAACAGGCTACCTATCAGCCCCAGCATTTT. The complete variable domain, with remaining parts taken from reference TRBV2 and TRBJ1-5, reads EPEVTQTPSHQVTQMGQEVILRCVPISNHLYFYWYRQILGQKVEFLVSFYNNEISEKSEIFDDQFSVERPDGSNFTLKIRSTKLEDSAMYFCASSEQATYQPQHFGDGTRLSIL.